Included here is one T cell receptor beta chain sequence, with context. The antigen is unknown. TCRdb called the 5' RACE reads again in MiXCR, with one record for every CDR3 protein. The sample shows some 140,000 distinct CDR3 sequences, 7% to 9% of them seen only once. The entry originates in a study of CD8 T cells in ankylosing spondylitis. Points from the study as a whole: Reportedly, disease-linked clones are significantly enriched in ankylosing spondylitis patients' matched synovial fluid. Several highly homologous variants formed a TCR beta motif that appeared characteristic of ankylosing spondylitis blood.

V gave up 5 bases and J gave up 0 bases, with 11 bases separating them. The CDR3 has 16 amino acids. CDR1 and CDR2 (germline): LNHDA, SQIVND (reference sequence). The rearrangement links TRBV19 to TRBJ1-6, with D unresolved. Sequences were obtained from synovial fluid, either unsorted or a sorted T cell fraction (not recorded which). The TCR was taken from a male donor with ankylosing spondylitis. The CDR3 here is CASSPGRSSYNSPLHF. CDR3 nucleotide sequence: TGTGCCAGTAGTCCAGGACGGAGCTCCTATAATTCACCCCTCCACTTT.